These 13 T cell receptor beta chains were sequenced from one sample in a study of stem cell transplantation in POMP-related autoinflammatory disease. Study results and caveats: Patients with PRAID showed a restricted number of unique TRB V-J gene pairings. In patients with PRAID, every analyzed T-cell subset tended to show lower diversity and higher clonality.

This table comes from immunoSEQ multiplex PCR, and its TCRdb copy is limited to in-frame clones, with some not included. The repertoire holds roughly 10,000 clones, with around nine tenths as singletons. These receptors' antigens are unknown. Here the sequenced sample was CD8+ T cells from PBMCs, taken before stem cell transplantation. The receptors here all came from a human donor with POMP-related autoinflammation and immune dysregulation (PRAID).

The chain is built from TRBV27 and TRBJ1-5; TRBD1 matches 8 bases. V lost 5 bases and J lost 7; bases outside the gene matches: 7. This CDR3 spans 14 amino acids. The germline V gene encodes CDR1 MNHEY and CDR2 SMNVEV (reference sequence). The CDR3 DNA reads as TGTGCCAGCAGTACCTCGACAGGGGTCCAGCCCCAGCATTTT. Encoded protein: CASSTSTGVQPQHF.

By sample share, this clone is large. V gene TRBV15 combines with J gene TRBJ1-1; perhaps TRBD1 as D (6 bases). The CDR3 runs to 15 residues. Between the trimmed V and J ends, which lost 4 bases and 4 bases, there was a span of 16 bases. Germline lookup yields CDR1 LNHNV and CDR2 YYDKDF (reference sequence). CDR3 nucleotides: TGTGCCACCAGCACGACCCAGGGGATGGGCACTGAAGCTTTCTTT. Translating gives CATSTTQGMGTEAFF.

The V gene is TRBV19, the J gene TRBJ2-3; D gene ambiguous. This CDR3 is built from 16 residues. Germline CDR1 LNHDA, CDR2 SQIVND (reference sequence). V lost 1 base and J 0 bases, leaving 11 bases between the germline ends. CDR3 bases: TGTGCCAGTAGTATAGGAGGATACCCTAGCACAGATACGCAGTATTTT. Its protein product is CASSIGGYPSTDTQYF. Supplemented by reference TRBV19 and TRBJ2-3, the full variable domain reads DGGITQSPKYLFRKEGQNVTLSCEQNLNHDAMYWYRQDPGQGLRLIYYSQIVNDFQKGDIAEGYSVSREKKESFPLTVTSAQKNPTAFYLCASSIGGYPSTDTQYFGPGTRLTVL.

V usage is TRBV11-2 and J usage is TRBJ1-4; D perhaps matches TRBD1 (6 bases). Trimming shortened V by 3 bases and J by 3 bases, and 14 bases separated the two germline ends. Germline V gene data show CDR1 as SGHAT and CDR2 as FQNNGV. The CDR3 extends over 16 amino acids. CDR3 sequence (DNA): TGTGCCAGCAGCTTCAACCCGGGACACCCTAATGAAAAACTGTTTTTT. This gives the protein CASSFNPGHPNEKLFF.

The rearrangement uses TRBV9 and TRBJ2-1; 12 bases agree with TRBD2. With 4 bases clipped from V and 3 bases from J, the junction kept 11 bases outside the gene matches. The CDR3 loop spans 18 amino acids. Germline CDR1 SGDLS, CDR2 YYNGEE. The CDR3 coding sequence is TGTGCCAGCAGCCCCGGGTCTAGCGGGGGGGCTATCTACAATGAGCAGTTCTTC. Its protein is CASSPGSSGGAIYNEQFF.

The chain combines TRBV28 with TRBJ2-3, with D perhaps matching TRBD1 (6 bases). This CDR3 is built from 13 residues. Germline assignment: CDR1 MDHEN and CDR2 SYDVKM. V was pared by 6 bases and J by 1 base, with 8 bases between. For the CDR3, the DNA is TGTGCCAGCAGAAGACAGGGCACAGATACGCAGTATTTT. This gives the protein CASRRQGTDTQYF.

This chain connects TRBV6-5 to TRBJ2-1; no firm D call. The CDR3 is 13 residues long. V gave up 0 bases and J gave up 3 bases, with 3 bases separating them. From germline, CDR1 is MNHEY and CDR2 SVGAGI. The CDR3 nucleotides read TGTGCCAGCAGTTACTCGAACTACAATGAGCAGTTCTTC. It yields the protein CASSYSNYNEQFF.

This chain links TRBV5-6 with TRBJ2-7, with TRBD2 as a possible D gene (6 bases). The germline gives CDR1 SGHDT, CDR2 YYEEEE. This CDR3 is built from 15 residues. The V and J ends lost 3 bases and 4 bases respectively, with 17 bases between them. The CDR3 reads CASSSGGTEPYEQYF. The CDR3 DNA reads as TGTGCCAGCAGCTCGGGTGGGACTGAACCATACGAGCAGTACTTC.

The chain's CDR3 is CAWSGAGAFYEQYF. The CDR3 DNA is TGTGCCTGGAGTGGCGCAGGGGCTTTCTACGAGCAGTACTTC. The J gene is TRBJ2-7, the V gene TRBV30; D possibly corresponds to TRBD1 (6 bases). The germline CDR1 and CDR2 sequences are GTSNPN and SVGIG (reference sequence). V was shortened by 1 base and J by 3 bases, with 13 bases between the two germline ends. The CDR3 is 14 residues long.

This clone has more than one count but fewer than ten. V usage is TRBV30 and J usage is TRBJ1-1; the match to TRBD1 covers 8 bases. The V and J ends lost 3 bases and 0 bases, in that order; junction bases with no gene match: 12. CDR1 is GTSNPN and CDR2 is SVGIG in the germline V gene (reference sequence). The CDR3 is made up of 17 amino acids. The CDR3 nucleotides read TGTGCCTGGAGACCGAACGACAGGGGACAAATGAACACTGAAGCTTTCTTT. Amino acid sequence: CAWRPNDRGQMNTEAFF.

This clone was seen only once. The V and J genes are TRBV27 and TRBJ1-5; the D is unclear. CDR3 length equals 17 residues. The V end lost 4 bases, the J end lost 0 bases, and 16 bases lay between the germline ends. Germline CDR1 reads MNHEY; CDR2 reads SMNVEV (reference sequence). The CDR3 reads CASSSQTLGRSNQPQHF. CDR3 coding DNA: TGTGCCAGCAGTTCGCAGACACTCGGCCGTAGCAATCAGCCCCAGCATTTT.

The chain is built from TRBV30 and TRBJ1-3; D call uncertain. Trimming removed 3 bases from V and 2 bases from J, with 8 bases in between. CDR1 and CDR2 (germline): GTSNPN, SVGIG (reference sequence). The CDR3 has 13 residues. This CDR3 reads CAWSPVPGNTIYF. The CDR3 nucleotides are TGTGCCTGGAGCCCGGTGCCTGGAAACACCATATATTTT.

The chain carries TRBV4-1 and TRBJ1-2; TRBD1 matches at 8 bases. The germline CDR1 and CDR2 sequences are MGHRA and YSYEKL. The CDR3 totals 13 residues. V shed 3 bases, J shed 6 bases, and the junction held 3 bases outside the gene matches. For the CDR3, the DNA is TGCGCCAGCAGCCAGACAGGGGTAGATGGCTACACCTTC. It translates to CASSQTGVDGYTF.